This TCR beta chain stems from a study of metastatic and nonmetastatic thyroid tumors. Study information: Repertoire data that came from the blood and tumor or nodule tissue of malignant and benign thyroid patients were compared.

To note about this clone: Its specificity is unknown. This may be a read error, as it is one base from a much larger clone.

No patient received treatment before thyroid surgery. Study findings and constraints: According to reports, the diversity of TCR beta was significantly higher in malignant thyroid tumors than in benign nodules, and this held in both blood and tumor samples.

Authors' data handling: Variation in CDR3 across clinicopathological groups served as the basis for constructing a distant-metastasis classifier in papillary thyroid cancer. TCRdb re-called the PCR reads through MiXCR. Clone size and V and J calls follow TCRdb, not the original study. The data show about 59,000 clones, with 15% to 20% seen just once and around 9% held by the top ten. The CDR3 runs 14 residues. V shed 7 bases and J shed 0 bases, with 11 bases lying between them. The germline V gene has CDR1 MGHRA and CDR2 YSYEKL. The receptor comes from a male donor with papillary thyroid cancer or a benign thyroid nodule (not recorded which). Some clones in this sample may be carry-over from other donors' samples. The sequenced material came from blood. The J gene is TRBJ2-3, the V gene TRBV4-1; D unclear. DNA for the CDR3: TGCGCCAGCATCCTTCCGTCTAGCACAGATACGCAGTATTTT. Translating it yields CASILPSSTDTQYF.